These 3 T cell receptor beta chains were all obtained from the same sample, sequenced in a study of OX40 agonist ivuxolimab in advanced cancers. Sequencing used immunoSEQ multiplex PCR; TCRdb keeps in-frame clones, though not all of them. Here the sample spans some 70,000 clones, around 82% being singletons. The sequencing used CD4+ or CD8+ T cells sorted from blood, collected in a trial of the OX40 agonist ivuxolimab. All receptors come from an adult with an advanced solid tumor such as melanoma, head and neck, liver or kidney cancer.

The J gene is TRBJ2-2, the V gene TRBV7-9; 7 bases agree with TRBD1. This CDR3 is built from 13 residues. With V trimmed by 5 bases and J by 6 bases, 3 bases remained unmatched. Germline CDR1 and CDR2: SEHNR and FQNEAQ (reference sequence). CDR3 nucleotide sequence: TGTGCCAGCAGCACACAGGGGTCCGGGGAGCTGTTTTTT. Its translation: CASSTQGSGELFF.

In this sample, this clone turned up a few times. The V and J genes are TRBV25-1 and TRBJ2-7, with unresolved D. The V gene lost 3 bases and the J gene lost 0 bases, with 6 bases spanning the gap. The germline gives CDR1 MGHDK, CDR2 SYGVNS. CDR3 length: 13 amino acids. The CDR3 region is CASSDFSSYEQYF. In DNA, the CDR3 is TGTGCCAGCAGTGACTTCAGCTCCTACGAGCAGTACTTC.

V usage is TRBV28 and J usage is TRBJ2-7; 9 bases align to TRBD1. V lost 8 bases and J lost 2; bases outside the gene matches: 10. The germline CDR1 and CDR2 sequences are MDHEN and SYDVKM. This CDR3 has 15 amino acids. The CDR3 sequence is CASGTGTGLTYEQYV. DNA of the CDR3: TGTGCCAGCGGGACCGGGACAGGGCTCACCTACGAGCAGTACGTC.